This passage covers 6 T cell receptor beta chains from one sample sequenced in a study of T cell repertoires in cytomegalovirus infection. A single record per CDR3 protein comes from TCRdb applying MiXCR to the reads. Found here are 250,000 or so distinct CDR3 sequences, over 15% of them singletons; the top ten hold about half. The sample comprised CD8+ T cells from PBMCs. All receptors derive from a human donor in good health (CMV status not recorded). Some clones in this sample may be carry-over from other donors' samples.

In this sample, this clonotype turned up a few times. The chain carries TRBV6-4 and TRBJ2-1; perhaps TRBD1 as D (6 bases). Per the germline V gene, CDR1 is MRHNA and CDR2 is SNTAGT. V lost 4 bases and J 7 bases, leaving 11 bases between the germline ends. The CDR3 spans 13 residues. The CDR3 protein is CASSGRTGNEQFF. In nucleotides, the CDR3 is TGTGCCAGCAGTGGAAGAACAGGGAATGAGCAGTTCTTC.

This clonotype was observed once. CDR3 sequence: CASTPGLLYNEQFF. The CDR3, as DNA: TGTGCCAGCACGCCGGGACTCCTCTACAATGAGCAGTTCTTC. The V gene is TRBV2, the J gene TRBJ2-1; D possibly corresponds to TRBD2 (6 bases). The CDR3 has 14 amino acids. V lost 7 bases, J lost 3 bases, and 13 bases lay in between. From germline, CDR1 is SNHLY and CDR2 FYNNEI.

The chain couples TRBV7-9 to TRBJ1-2; D is possibly TRBD1 (6 bases). CDR3 size: 16 residues. Trimming took off 6 bases at V and 5 bases at J, with 22 bases between the two ends. CDR1 and CDR2 (germline): SEHNR, FQNEAQ (reference sequence). The CDR3 nucleotides are TGTGCCAGCAGTGGAGTCGACAGGCAACCTATTTATGGCTACACCTTC. Translating gives CASSGVDRQPIYGYTF.

V and J are TRBV4-1 and TRBJ1-2, with unresolved D. CDR3 size: 12 residues. Germline V gene sequence: CDR1 MGHRA, CDR2 YSYEKL. Trimming took off 6 bases at V and 6 bases at J, with 11 bases between the two ends. The CDR3 protein is CASSDLWDGYTF. CDR3 sequence (DNA): TGCGCCAGCAGTGACTTGTGGGATGGCTACACCTTC.

The J gene is TRBJ1-1, the V gene TRBV10-3, with TRBD1 matching 12 bases. Unmatched junction bases numbered 8, after V lost 4 bases and J lost 5 bases. This CDR3 is 16 amino acids long. Germline assignment: CDR1 ENHRY and CDR2 SYGVKD. The CDR3: CAISGGGQGAWTEAFF. The CDR3 nucleotides are TGTGCCATCAGTGGGGGGGGACAGGGGGCTTGGACTGAAGCTTTCTTT.

The J gene is TRBJ2-3, the V gene TRBV11-2, with 10 bases aligning to TRBD2. V lost 5 bases and J lost 2; bases outside the gene matches: 7. Germline CDR1 reads SGHAT; CDR2 reads FQNNGV. The CDR3 has 16 residues. The CDR3 DNA sequence: TGTGCCAGCAGCACCAGGACTAGCGGTGACACAGATACGCAGTATTTT. It translates to CASSTRTSGDTDTQYF.